A selection of T cell receptor beta chains follows, all from one sample in a study of neurological immune-mediated disorders. TCRdb recomputed calls from the 5' RACE reads with MiXCR, one row per CDR3 protein. The sample lists about 50,000 distinct CDR3 sequences, 10% occurring once. Sequencing was done on a sample of PBMCs. Receptors originate from a woman aged 40 to 55 in good health. CDR3s leave out the opening cysteine and the closing phenylalanine or tryptophan.

v_call	j_call	cdr3_aa
TRBV20-1	TRBJ1-2	SARGPSQGGSGYT
TRBV9	TRBJ2-5	ASSPRTGEKETQY
TRBV24-1	TRBJ1-6	ATSDRDVNSPLH
TRBV12-3/TRBV12-4	TRBJ1-5	ASRLGGINQPQH
TRBV20-1	TRBJ2-7	SARDPGYSYEQY
TRBV29-1	TRBJ1-2	SVRVRVGYT
TRBV5-1	TRBJ2-5	ASSSGRNQETQY
TRBV20-1	TRBJ1-1	SARDSLEAF
TRBV10-3	TRBJ1-5	AISKDTPSNQPQH
TRBV12-3/TRBV12-4	TRBJ1-5	ASSSTGNQH
TRBV4-3	TRBJ2-2	ASSQDRRVDTGELF
TRBV21-1	TRBJ2-5	ASSKEGGTPQETQY
TRBV20-1	TRBJ2-3	SARPPSGAGRDTQY